This TCR beta chain came from a study of OX40 agonist ivuxolimab in advanced cancers. Background on the study: Patient treatment consisted of intravenous ivuxolimab administration every 2 weeks at 0.01 to 10 mg/kg. Males comprised roughly four fifths of the group, whose mean age was approximately 60 years (range about 20 to 90).

Regarding this clone: Its antigen is not identified.

The CDR3 extends over 14 amino acids. Trimming removed 5 bases from V and 6 bases from J; junction bases left unmatched: 7. Germline V lookup: CDR1 SGHNT, CDR2 YENEEA. Clones were sequenced by immunoSEQ multiplex PCR, and TCRdb holds only the in-frame ones, with some missing. The sample comprises some 50,000 clones, around nine tenths of which are singletons, and less than 2% rests with the top ten. Overall study findings and caveats: The study observed clonal expansion of CD4+ and CD8+ blood T cells by week 6 at 0.1 to 3.0 mg/kg.

The material sequenced was CD4+ or CD8+ T cells sorted from blood, taken in a trial of the OX40 agonist ivuxolimab. This clonotype originated in an adult with an advanced solid tumor such as melanoma, head and neck, liver or kidney cancer. The chain combines TRBV11-3 with TRBJ2-7, with 10 bases that match TRBD1. This chain's CDR3 is CASSPDRGAGEQYF. The CDR3 DNA reads TGTGCCAGCAGCCCGGACAGGGGGGCCGGCGAGCAGTACTTC.